The T cell receptor beta chain described here comes from a study of blood T cell repertoires in COVID-19. The CDR3 extends over 19 amino acids. Germline-derived CDR1 and CDR2 are SEHNR and FQNEAQ (reference sequence). V trimming: 3 bases; J trimming: 1 base; junction bases outside the gene matches: 12. Generated by immunoSEQ multiplex PCR, the TCRdb table keeps only in-frame clones and is missing some. The data hold about 28,000 clones, with 84% observed a single time. The chain combines TRBV7-9 with TRBJ2-3; 11 nucleotides agree with TRBD2. The TCR originated in a man in his 70s with active COVID-19. The sample comprised peripheral blood. CDR3 coding DNA: TGTGCCAGCAGCTTTCCCTTAGCTGCACTAGCGGGGGGCACAGATACGCAGTATTTT. Amino acid sequence: CASSFPLAALAGGTDTQYF. Full variable domain (remainder filled in from reference TRBV7-9 and TRBJ2-3): DTGVSQNPRHKITKRGQNVTFRCDPISEHNRLYWYRQTLGQGPEFLTYFQNEAQLEKSRLLSDRFSAERPKGSFSTLEIQRTEQGDSAMYLCASSFPLAALAGGTDTQYFGPGTRLTVL.